The present T cell receptor beta chain was sequenced within a study of T cells in Graves' hyperthyroidism and ophthalmopathy. Germline CDR1 is SGHTA and CDR2 is FQGNSA. Trimming left V 5 bases short and J 2 bases short, with 13 bases between. This CDR3 is 14 amino acids long. Amplification yielded TCR beta CDR3 regions, with RNA transcripts as the source. With the HTBI primer set, the TCR CDR3 went through a first round of RT-PCR. MiXCR, applied by TCRdb to the multiplex PCR reads, yields one record per CDR3 protein. The sample consists of more than 650,000 distinct CDR3 sequences, about 14% of them appearing once. Aged 18 to 65, the patients had hyperthyroidism that was newly diagnosed and had lasted under 2 months. This clonotype has ten or more counts.

The source material was blood. The clonotype comes from a woman between 18 and 30 years old with Graves' hyperthyroidism. This chain joins TRBV7-2 and TRBJ2-7; TRBD2 is a possible D gene (6 bases). The DNA of the CDR3 is TGTGCCAGCAGCCCTACGCGGGAAACCTACGAGCAGTACTTC. Translation: CASSPTRETYEQYF.